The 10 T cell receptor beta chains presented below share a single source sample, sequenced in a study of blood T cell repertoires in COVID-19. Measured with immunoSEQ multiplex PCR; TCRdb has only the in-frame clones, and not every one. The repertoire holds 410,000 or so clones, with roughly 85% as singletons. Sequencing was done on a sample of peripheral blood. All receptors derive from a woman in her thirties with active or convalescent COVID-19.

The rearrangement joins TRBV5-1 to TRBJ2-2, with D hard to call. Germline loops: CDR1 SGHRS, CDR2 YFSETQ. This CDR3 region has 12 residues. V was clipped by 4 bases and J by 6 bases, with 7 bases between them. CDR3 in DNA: TGCGCCAGCAGCATTATCGCCGGGGAGCTGTTTTTT. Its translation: CASSIIAGELFF.

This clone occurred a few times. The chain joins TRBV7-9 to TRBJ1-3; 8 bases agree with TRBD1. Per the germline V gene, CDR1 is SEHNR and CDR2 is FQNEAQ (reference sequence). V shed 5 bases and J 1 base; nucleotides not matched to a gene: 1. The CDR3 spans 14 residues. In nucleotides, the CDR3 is TGTGCCAGCAGCCGGACAGGGTCTGGAAACACCATATATTTT. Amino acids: CASSRTGSGNTIYF. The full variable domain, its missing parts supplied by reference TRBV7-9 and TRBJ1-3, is DTGVSQNPRHKITKRGQNVTFRCDPISEHNRLYWYRQTLGQGPEFLTYFQNEAQLEKSRLLSDRFSAERPKGSFSTLEIQRTEQGDSAMYLCASSRTGSGNTIYFGEGSWLTVV.

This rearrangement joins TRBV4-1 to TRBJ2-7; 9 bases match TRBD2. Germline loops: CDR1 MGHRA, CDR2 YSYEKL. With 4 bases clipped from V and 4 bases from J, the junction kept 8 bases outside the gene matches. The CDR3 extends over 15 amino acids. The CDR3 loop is CASSRLAGAGYEQYF. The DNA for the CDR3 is TGCGCCAGCAGCCGTTTAGCGGGAGCAGGATACGAGCAGTACTTC.

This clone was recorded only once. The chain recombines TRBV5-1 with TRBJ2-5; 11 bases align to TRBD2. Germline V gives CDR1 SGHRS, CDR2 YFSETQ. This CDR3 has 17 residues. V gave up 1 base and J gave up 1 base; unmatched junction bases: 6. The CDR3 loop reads CASSLFTSGSSQETQYF. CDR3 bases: TGCGCCAGCAGCTTGTTCACTAGCGGGAGTTCCCAAGAGACCCAGTACTTC.

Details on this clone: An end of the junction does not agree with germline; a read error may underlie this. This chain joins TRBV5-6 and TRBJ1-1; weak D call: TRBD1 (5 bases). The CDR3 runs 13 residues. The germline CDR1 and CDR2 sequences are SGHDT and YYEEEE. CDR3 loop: CASSFQGNPEAFF. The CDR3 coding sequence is TGCGCCAGCAGCTTCCAGGGTAACCCAGAAGCTTTCTTT.

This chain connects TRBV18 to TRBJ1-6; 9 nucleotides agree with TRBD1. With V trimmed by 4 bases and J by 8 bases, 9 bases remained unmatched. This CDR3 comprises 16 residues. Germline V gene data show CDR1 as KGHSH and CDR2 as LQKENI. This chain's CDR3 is CASSRTRDRVDSPLHF. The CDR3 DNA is TGTGCCAGCTCACGGACCCGGGACAGGGTTGATTCACCCCTCCACTTT.

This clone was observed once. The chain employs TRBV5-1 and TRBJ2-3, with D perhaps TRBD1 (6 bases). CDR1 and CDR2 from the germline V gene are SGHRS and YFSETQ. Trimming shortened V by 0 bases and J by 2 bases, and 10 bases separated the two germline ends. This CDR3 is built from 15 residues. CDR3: CASSLGGHNTDTQYF. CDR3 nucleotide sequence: TGCGCCAGCAGCTTGGGGGGACATAACACAGATACGCAGTATTTT. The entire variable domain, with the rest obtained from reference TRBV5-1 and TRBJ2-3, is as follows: KAGVTQTPRYLIKTRGQQVTLSCSPISGHRSVSWYQQTPGQGLQFLFEYFSETQRNKGNFPGRFSGRQFSNSRSEMNVSTLELGDSALYLCASSLGGHNTDTQYFGPGTRLTVL.

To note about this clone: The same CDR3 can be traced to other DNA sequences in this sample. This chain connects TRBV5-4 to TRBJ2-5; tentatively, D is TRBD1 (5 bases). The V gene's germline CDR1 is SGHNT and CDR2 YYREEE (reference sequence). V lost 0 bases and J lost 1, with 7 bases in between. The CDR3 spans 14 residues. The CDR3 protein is CASSLGDSQETQYF. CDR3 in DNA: TGTGCCAGCAGCTTGGGAGACAGCCAAGAGACCCAGTACTTC.

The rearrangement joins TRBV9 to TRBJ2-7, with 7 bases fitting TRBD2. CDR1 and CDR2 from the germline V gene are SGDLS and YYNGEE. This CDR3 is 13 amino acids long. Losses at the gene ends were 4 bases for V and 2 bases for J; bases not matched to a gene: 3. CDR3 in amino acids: CASSPSGTYEQYF. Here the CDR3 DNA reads TGTGCCAGCAGCCCTAGCGGAACCTACGAGCAGTACTTC.

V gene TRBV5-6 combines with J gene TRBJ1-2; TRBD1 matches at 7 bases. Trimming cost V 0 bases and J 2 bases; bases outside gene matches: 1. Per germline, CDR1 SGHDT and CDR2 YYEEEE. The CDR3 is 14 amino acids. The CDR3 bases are TGTGCCAGCAGCTTGGGGGGACAGAACTATGGCTACACCTTC. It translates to CASSLGGQNYGYTF.